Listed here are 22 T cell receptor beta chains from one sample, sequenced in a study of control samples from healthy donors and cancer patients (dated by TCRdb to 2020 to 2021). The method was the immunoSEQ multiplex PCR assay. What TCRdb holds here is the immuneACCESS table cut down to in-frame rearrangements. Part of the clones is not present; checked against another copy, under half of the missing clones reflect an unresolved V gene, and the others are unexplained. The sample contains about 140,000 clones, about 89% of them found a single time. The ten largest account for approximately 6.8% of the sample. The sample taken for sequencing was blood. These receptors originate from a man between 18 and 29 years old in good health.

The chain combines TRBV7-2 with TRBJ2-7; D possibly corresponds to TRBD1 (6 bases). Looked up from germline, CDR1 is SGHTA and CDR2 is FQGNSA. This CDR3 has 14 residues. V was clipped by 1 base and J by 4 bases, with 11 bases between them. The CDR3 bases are TGTGCCAGCAGCTTAGGCAGGGGCGTGTACGAGCAGTACTTC. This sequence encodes CASSLGRGVYEQYF.

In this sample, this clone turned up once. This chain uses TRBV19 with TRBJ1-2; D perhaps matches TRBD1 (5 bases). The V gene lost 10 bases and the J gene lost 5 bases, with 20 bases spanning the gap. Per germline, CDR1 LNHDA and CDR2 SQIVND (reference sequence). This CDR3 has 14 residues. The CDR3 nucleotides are TGTGCCACCTACTTAGCAGGGATAACGTATGGCTACACCTTC. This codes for CATYLAGITYGYTF.

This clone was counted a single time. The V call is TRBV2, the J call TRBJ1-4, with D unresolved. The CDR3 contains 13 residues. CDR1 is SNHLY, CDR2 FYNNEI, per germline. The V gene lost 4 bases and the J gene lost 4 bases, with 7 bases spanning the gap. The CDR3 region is CASSVRINEKLFF. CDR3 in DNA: TGTGCCAGCAGTGTGAGAATTAATGAAAAACTGTTTTTT.

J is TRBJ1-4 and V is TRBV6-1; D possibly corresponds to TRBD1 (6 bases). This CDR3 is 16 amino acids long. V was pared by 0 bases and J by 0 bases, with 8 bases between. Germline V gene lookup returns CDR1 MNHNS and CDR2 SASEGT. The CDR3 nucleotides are TGTGCCAGCAGTGAAGCAAGGGGGGCAACTAATGAAAAACTGTTTTTT. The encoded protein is CASSEARGATNEKLFF.

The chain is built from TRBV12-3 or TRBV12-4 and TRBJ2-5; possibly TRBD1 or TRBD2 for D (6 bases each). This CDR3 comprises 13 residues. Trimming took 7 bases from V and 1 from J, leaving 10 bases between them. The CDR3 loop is CASTPGAQETQYF. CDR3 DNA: TGTGCCAGCACCCCGGGGGCCCAAGAGACCCAGTACTTC.

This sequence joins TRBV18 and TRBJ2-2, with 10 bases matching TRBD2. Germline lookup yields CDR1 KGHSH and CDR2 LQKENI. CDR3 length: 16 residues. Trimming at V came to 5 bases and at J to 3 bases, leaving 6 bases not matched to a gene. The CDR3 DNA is TGTGCCAGCTCAGGATCTCTAGCGGGGGACACCGGGGAGCTGTTTTTT. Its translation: CASSGSLAGDTGELFF.

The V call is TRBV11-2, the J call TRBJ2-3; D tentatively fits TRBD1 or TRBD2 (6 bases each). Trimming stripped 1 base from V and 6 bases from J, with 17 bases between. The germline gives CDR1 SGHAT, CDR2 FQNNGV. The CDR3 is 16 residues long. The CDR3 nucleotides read TGTGCCAGCAGCTTAGTTGGGGGGCCTACCCTCGATACGCAGTATTTT. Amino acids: CASSLVGGPTLDTQYF.

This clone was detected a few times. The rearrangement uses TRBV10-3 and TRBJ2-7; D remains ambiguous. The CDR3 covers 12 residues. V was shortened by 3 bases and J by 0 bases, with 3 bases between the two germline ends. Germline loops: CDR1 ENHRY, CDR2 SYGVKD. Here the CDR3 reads CAISDSSYEQYF. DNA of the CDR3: TGTGCCATCAGTGACAGCTCCTACGAGCAGTACTTC.

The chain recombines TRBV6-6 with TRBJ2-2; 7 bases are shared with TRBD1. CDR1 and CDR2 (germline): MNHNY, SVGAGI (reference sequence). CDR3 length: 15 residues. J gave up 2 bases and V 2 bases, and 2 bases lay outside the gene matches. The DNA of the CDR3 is TGTGCCAGCAGTTACAACAGGGGAAACACCGGGGAGCTGTTTTTT. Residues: CASSYNRGNTGELFF.

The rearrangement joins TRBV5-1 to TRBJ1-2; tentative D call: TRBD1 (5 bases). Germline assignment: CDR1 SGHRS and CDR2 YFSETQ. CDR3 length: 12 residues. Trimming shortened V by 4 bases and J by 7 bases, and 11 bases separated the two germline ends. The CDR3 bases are TGCGCCAGCAGCATCGGGGGTATTGGCTACACCTTC. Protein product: CASSIGGIGYTF. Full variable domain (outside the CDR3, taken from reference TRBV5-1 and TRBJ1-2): KAGVTQTPRYLIKTRGQQVTLSCSPISGHRSVSWYQQTPGQGLQFLFEYFSETQRNKGNFPGRFSGRQFSNSRSEMNVSTLELGDSALYLCASSIGGIGYTFGSGTRLTVV.

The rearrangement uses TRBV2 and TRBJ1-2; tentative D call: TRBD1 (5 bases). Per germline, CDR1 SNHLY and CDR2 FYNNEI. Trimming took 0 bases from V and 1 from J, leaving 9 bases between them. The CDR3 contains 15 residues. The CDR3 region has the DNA TGTGCCAGCAGTGAAGCACTAAGGGGTAACTATGGCTACACCTTC. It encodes CASSEALRGNYGYTF.

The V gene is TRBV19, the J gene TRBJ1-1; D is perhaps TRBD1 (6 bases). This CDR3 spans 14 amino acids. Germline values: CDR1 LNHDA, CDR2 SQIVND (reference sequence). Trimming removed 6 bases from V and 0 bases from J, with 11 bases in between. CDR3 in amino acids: CASRPQGMNTEAFF. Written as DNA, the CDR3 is TGTGCCAGTAGACCACAGGGTATGAACACTGAAGCTTTCTTT.

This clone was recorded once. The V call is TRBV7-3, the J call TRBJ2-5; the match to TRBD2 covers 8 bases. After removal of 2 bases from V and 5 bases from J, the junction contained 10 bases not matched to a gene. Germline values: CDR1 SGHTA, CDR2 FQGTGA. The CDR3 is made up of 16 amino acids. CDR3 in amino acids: CASSLRWTSFGETQYF. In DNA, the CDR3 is TGTGCCAGCAGCTTACGGTGGACTAGCTTTGGCGAGACCCAGTACTTC.

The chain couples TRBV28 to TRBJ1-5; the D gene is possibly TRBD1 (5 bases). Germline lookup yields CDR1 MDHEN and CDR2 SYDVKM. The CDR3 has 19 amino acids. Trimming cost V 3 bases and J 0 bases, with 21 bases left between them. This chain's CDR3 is CASSFRGGVAVYSNQPQHF. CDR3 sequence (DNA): TGTGCCAGCAGTTTCCGTGGAGGGGTCGCTGTTTATAGCAATCAGCCCCAGCATTTT.

CDR3 sequence (DNA): TGCGCCAGCAGCTTGGCCCAAGGGGGCGCGGACTATGGCTACACCTTC. This encodes CASSLAQGGADYGYTF. The V and J genes are TRBV5-1 and TRBJ1-2; 7 nucleotides agree with TRBD1. The junction had 8 bases not matched to a gene; V was cut back by 0 bases and J by 3 bases. CDR1 is SGHRS and CDR2 is YFSETQ in the germline V gene. The CDR3 sequence is 16 residues long.

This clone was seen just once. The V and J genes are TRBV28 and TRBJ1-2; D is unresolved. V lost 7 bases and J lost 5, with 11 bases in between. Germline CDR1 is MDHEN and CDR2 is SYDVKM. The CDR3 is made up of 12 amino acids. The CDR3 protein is CASMLGKYGYTF. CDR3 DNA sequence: TGTGCCAGCATGTTGGGGAAATATGGCTACACCTTC.

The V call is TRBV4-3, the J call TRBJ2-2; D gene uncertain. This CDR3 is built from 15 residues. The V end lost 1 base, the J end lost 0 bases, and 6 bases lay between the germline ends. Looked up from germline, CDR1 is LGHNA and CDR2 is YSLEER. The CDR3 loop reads CASSQGYTNTGELFF. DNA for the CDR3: TGCGCCAGCAGCCAAGGTTACACGAACACCGGGGAGCTGTTTTTT.

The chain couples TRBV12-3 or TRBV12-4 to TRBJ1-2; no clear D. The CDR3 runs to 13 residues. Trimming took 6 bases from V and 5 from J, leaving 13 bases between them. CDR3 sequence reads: CASSLGRSYGYTF. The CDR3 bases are TGTGCCAGCAGCCTCGGGAGATCGTATGGCTACACCTTC.

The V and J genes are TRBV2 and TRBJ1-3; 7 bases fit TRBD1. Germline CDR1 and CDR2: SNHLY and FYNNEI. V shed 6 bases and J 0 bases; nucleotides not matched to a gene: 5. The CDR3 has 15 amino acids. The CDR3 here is CASRRGQHSGNTIYF. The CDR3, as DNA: TGTGCCAGCAGGAGGGGACAGCACTCTGGAAACACCATATATTTT.

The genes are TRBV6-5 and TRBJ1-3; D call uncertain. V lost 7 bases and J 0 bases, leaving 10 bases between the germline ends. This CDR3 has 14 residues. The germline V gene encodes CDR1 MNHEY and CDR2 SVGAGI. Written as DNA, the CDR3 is TGTGCCAGCACCGGCCCGGGCTCTGGAAACACCATATATTTT. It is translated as CASTGPGSGNTIYF.

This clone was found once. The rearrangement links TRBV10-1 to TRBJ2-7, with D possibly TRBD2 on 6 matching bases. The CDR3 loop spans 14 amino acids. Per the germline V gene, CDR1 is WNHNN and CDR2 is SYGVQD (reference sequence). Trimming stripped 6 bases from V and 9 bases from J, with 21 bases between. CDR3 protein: CASSRDSGHEVQYF. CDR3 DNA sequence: TGCGCCAGCAGCCGGGACTCAGGCCACGAGGTGCAGTACTTC.

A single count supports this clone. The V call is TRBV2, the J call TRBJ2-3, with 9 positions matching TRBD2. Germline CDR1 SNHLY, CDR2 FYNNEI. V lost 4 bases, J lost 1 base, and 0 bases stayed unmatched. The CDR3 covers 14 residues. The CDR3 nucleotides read TGTGCCAGCAGTGGGACTAGCGGCACAGATACGCAGTATTTT. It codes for CASSGTSGTDTQYF.